This T cell receptor beta chain was documented in a study of OX40 agonist ivuxolimab in advanced cancers. About the study: At 0.01 to 10 mg/kg, ivuxolimab was administered intravenously to patients every 2 weeks. Three patients, one with hepatocellular carcinoma and two with cutaneous melanoma, achieved partial responses.

General study findings and limits: The CD4+ and CD8+ T cells in the blood had expanded clonally by week 6 at 0.1 to 3.0 mg/kg. The specificity for antigen of the expanded peripheral T cells was not determined.

In regard to this clone: The antigen remains unidentified.

Method: immunoSEQ multiplex PCR; TCRdb's copy keeps in-frame clones and lacks some. The table has approximately 74,000 clones, around 90% seen once. Germline CDR1 LGHNA, CDR2 YNFKEQ. V lost 0 bases and J 3 bases, leaving 9 bases between the germline ends. CDR3 length equals 14 residues. The TCR was taken from an adult with an advanced solid tumor such as melanoma, head and neck, liver or kidney cancer. The chain couples TRBV4-2 to TRBJ2-7; D is possibly TRBD1 (6 bases). The sample consisted of CD4+ or CD8+ T cells sorted from blood, taken in a trial of the OX40 agonist ivuxolimab. CDR3 nucleotides: TGTGCCAGCAGCCAAGAAGTAGGGGGCTACGAGCAGTACTTC. It specifies CASSQEVGGYEQYF.